This TCR beta chain stems from a study of blood T cell repertoires in COVID-19. Study-level background: The samples span acute and convalescent COVID-19 from the United States, Italy and Spain. PBMCs, B-cell-depleted T cells, or T cells were the source of the cDNA or gDNA that made up the material.

The germline V gene has CDR1 SEHNR and CDR2 FQNEAQ (reference sequence). This CDR3 has 15 residues. Trimming removed 4 bases from V and 0 bases from J; junction bases left unmatched: 6. Methods used by the authors: Using reference gene primer amplification, nucleated cell counts were estimated. Data came from immunoSEQ multiplex PCR; TCRdb stores just in-frame clones and leaves some out. The DNA gave D and trimming, while V, J and clone size come from that table. The table shows approximately 100,000 clones, with about 80% occurring only once. This clonotype originated in a woman aged 55-70 years with acute or convalescent COVID-19. The chain combines TRBV7-9 with TRBJ2-7, with 7 bases lining up with TRBD1. The material sequenced was peripheral blood. The CDR3 reads CASSSRDSASYEQYF. The CDR3 DNA follows: TGTGCCAGCAGCTCCAGGGACAGCGCCTCCTACGAGCAGTACTTC.